This T cell receptor (beta chain) was sequenced in a study of cytomegalovirus exposure and HLA in healthy donors. Regarding the study as a whole: Cytomegalovirus status was reportedly diagnosed by the classifier with high specificity and sensitivity. Investigators reported under 200 TCR beta chains as tied to cytomegalovirus. Rarity marked most TCR sequences, yet some public TCRs occurred in many donors.

Assay: immunoSEQ multiplex PCR; the TCRdb copy retains only in-frame clones and omits some. The data show around 160,000 clones, approximately 88% seen once. For this clone: Antigen specificity is unknown.

V trimming: 6 bases; J trimming: 6 bases; junction bases outside the gene matches: 7. The CDR3 is 14 residues long. Germline V CDR1 and CDR2: MGHDK, SYGVNS. The chain combines TRBV25-1 with TRBJ2-1, with 8 bases lining up with TRBD2. Sequencing was carried out using PBMCs. The origin of this receptor is a young man in good health and CMV-seropositive. The chain's CDR3 is CASSTAGDFNEQFF. The CDR3 bases are TGTGCCAGCAGCACAGCGGGAGATTTCAATGAGCAGTTCTTC.